These T cell receptor beta chains were read from a single sample in a study of early T cells in non-severe SARS-CoV-2 infection. TCRdb re-called the 5' RACE reads with MiXCR, one entry per CDR3 protein. The repertoire consists of more than 75,000 distinct CDR3 sequences, with roughly 13% occurring once and the leading ten covering 4.5% to 7%. Input material: whole blood. The receptors come from an adult who was a healthcare worker with PCR-confirmed SARS-CoV-2 infection or an uninfected control (not recorded which). Both conserved end residues are part of each CDR3. The D gene is left open where the match is weak. Size is stated for part of the rows, as once, few or many counts, or as a class when the clone is expanded.

cdr3_length: 15; d_call: .; j_call: TRBJ2-1; clone_size: .; v_call: TRBV24-1; cdr3_nt: TGTGCCACCAGACCTACCGGGACCTCCTACAATGAGCAGTTCTTC; cdr3_aa: CATRPTGTSYNEQFF
cdr3_length: 14; d_call: .; j_call: TRBJ2-4; clone_size: .; v_call: TRBV20-1; cdr3_nt: TGCAGTGCTCCCGTGCCAAGGGGGGGAAACATTCAGTACTTC; cdr3_aa: CSAPVPRGGNIQYF
cdr3_length: 16; d_call: .; j_call: TRBJ1-3; clone_size: few; v_call: TRBV6-6; cdr3_nt: TGTGCCAGCAGTTACTACCACTCAGGCTCTGGAAACACCATATATTTT; cdr3_aa: CASSYYHSGSGNTIYF
cdr3_length: 16; d_call: TRBD1; j_call: TRBJ2-3; clone_size: many; v_call: TRBV13; cdr3_nt: TGTGCCAGCAGCTTAGGAAGGGGGCGCAACACAGATACGCAGTATTTT; cdr3_aa: CASSLGRGRNTDTQYF
cdr3_length: 11; d_call: .; j_call: TRBJ2-5; clone_size: many; v_call: TRBV7-9; cdr3_nt: TGTGCCAGCAGCTTCGGAGGGACCGATTACTTC; cdr3_aa: CASSFGGTDYF
cdr3_length: 13; d_call: TRBD1; j_call: TRBJ1-1; clone_size: .; v_call: TRBV7-9; cdr3_nt: TGTGCCAGCAGCCAAAGACAGGGGGTGAAAGCTTTCTTT; cdr3_aa: CASSQRQGVKAFF
cdr3_length: 11; d_call: .; j_call: TRBJ2-5; clone_size: .; v_call: TRBV29-1; cdr3_nt: TGCAGCGCCATTGGGGCCCGGGACCAGTACTTC; cdr3_aa: CSAIGARDQYF
cdr3_length: 13; d_call: .; j_call: TRBJ2-7; clone_size: few; v_call: TRBV20-1; cdr3_nt: TGCAGTGCTAGAGGCAGGACGAGCTACGAGCAGTACTTC; cdr3_aa: CSARGRTSYEQYF
cdr3_length: 14; d_call: TRBD1; j_call: TRBJ1-5; clone_size: many; v_call: TRBV19; cdr3_nt: TGTGCCAGCGAGGACAGGGGGCATCGGCAGCCCCAGCATTTT; cdr3_aa: CASEDRGHRQPQHF
cdr3_length: 16; d_call: .; j_call: TRBJ1-1; clone_size: few; v_call: TRBV28; cdr3_nt: TGTGCCAGCAGTTTCTTTCTCTCTTCCCTGAACACTGAAGCTTTCTTT; cdr3_aa: CASSFFLSSLNTEAFF
cdr3_length: 14; d_call: .; j_call: TRBJ1-4; clone_size: few; v_call: TRBV7-2; cdr3_nt: TGTGCCAGCAGCGCGGGACTTTTAAATGAAAAACTGTTTTTT; cdr3_aa: CASSAGLLNEKLFF
cdr3_length: 13; d_call: .; j_call: TRBJ1-1; clone_size: few; v_call: TRBV7-6; cdr3_nt: TGTGCCAGCAGCTCAACAGTGAACACTGAAGCTTTCTTT; cdr3_aa: CASSSTVNTEAFF
cdr3_length: 17; d_call: .; j_call: TRBJ2-7; clone_size: many; v_call: TRBV28; cdr3_nt: TGTGCCAGCAGTTCCTCCTTAGGTAGCCCGTCCCCCTACGAGCAGTACTTC; cdr3_aa: CASSSSLGSPSPYEQYF
cdr3_length: 15; d_call: TRBD1; j_call: TRBJ2-5; clone_size: few; v_call: TRBV6-5; cdr3_nt: TGTGCCAGCAGCGCCGGGACAGGGGGCGAAGAGACCCAGTACTTC; cdr3_aa: CASSAGTGGEETQYF
cdr3_length: 15; d_call: .; j_call: TRBJ1-3; clone_size: many; v_call: TRBV5-1; cdr3_nt: TGCGCCAGCAGCTTCCAGGGGTCCTCTGGAAACACCATATATTTT; cdr3_aa: CASSFQGSSGNTIYF